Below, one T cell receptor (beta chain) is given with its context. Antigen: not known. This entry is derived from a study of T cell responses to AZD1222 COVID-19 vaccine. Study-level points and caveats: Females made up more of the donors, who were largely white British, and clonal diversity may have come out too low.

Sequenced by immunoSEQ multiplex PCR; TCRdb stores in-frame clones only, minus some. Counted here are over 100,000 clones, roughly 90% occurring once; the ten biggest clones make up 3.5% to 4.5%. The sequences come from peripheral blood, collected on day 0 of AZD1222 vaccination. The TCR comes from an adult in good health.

In DNA form, the CDR3 reads TGCGCCAGCAGCCAATCCCTCAGACAGGGTACGAGCTATGGCTACACCTTC. It yields the protein CASSQSLRQGTSYGYTF. This chain links TRBV4-1 with TRBJ1-2; 7 bases line up with TRBD1. Looked up from germline, CDR1 is MGHRA and CDR2 is YSYEKL. The CDR3 consists of 17 residues. V lost 2 bases and J lost 4; bases outside the gene matches: 13.